This record concerns one T cell receptor (beta chain) sequence. Its antigen is currently unknown. The source of the sample is a study of T cells expressing NK-cell markers. Findings and limits, study-wide: CD8+ T cells in six donors included dominant NKG2C+ clonotypes at about 1.0-7.5%. One observes that, in a handful of donors, these clonotypes were also the leading ones within the CD3+CD56-NKG2C+ fraction.

Researchers built TCR beta cDNA using 5'RACE template switching with UMIs. TCRdb reprocessed the 5' RACE reads, with one entry per CDR3 protein and no DNA. In total, the table holds around 260,000 distinct CDR3 sequences. The origin of this receptor is a woman between 18 and 69 years old in good health. The sequenced material came from blood T cells: a sorted CD56 or NKG2C T cell subset, CD4+ or CD8+ T cells, or bulk PBMC T cells (not recorded which).

The CDR3 is CSVLGSAALQETQYF. The chain couples TRBV29-1 to TRBJ2-5; TCRdb proposes TRBD2, but this gene call is untestable without DNA. This CDR3 contains 15 residues. The V gene's germline CDR1 is SQVTM and CDR2 ANQGSEA.